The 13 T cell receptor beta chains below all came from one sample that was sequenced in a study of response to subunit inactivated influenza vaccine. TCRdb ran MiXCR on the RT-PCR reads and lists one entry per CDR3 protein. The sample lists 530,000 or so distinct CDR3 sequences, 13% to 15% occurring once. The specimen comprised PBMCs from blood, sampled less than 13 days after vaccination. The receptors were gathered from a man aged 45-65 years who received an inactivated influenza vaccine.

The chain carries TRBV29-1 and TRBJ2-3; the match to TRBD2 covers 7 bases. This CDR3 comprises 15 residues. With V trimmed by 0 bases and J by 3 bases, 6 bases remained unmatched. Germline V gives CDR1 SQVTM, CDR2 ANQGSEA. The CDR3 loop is CSVEDRGLGTDTQYF. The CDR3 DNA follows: TGCAGCGTTGAAGATCGAGGACTAGGGACAGATACGCAGTATTTT.

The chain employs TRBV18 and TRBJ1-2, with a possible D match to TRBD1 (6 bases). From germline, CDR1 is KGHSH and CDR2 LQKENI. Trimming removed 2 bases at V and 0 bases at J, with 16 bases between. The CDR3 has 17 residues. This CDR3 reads CASSPSSAGATNYGYTF. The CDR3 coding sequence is TGTGCCAGCTCACCATCTTCAGCAGGGGCTACTAACTATGGCTACACCTTC.

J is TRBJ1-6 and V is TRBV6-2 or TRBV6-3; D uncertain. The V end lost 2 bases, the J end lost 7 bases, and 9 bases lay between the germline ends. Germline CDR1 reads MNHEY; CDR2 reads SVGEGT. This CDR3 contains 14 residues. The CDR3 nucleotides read TGTGCCAGCAGTTACGCGGGTGGCAATTCACCCCTCCACTTT. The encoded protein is CASSYAGGNSPLHF.

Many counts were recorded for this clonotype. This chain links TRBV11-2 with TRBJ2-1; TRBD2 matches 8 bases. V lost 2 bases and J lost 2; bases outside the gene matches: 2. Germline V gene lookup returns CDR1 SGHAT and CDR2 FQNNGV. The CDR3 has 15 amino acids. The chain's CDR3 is CASSLIAGTYNEQFF. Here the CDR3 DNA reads TGTGCCAGCAGCTTAATAGCGGGGACCTACAATGAGCAGTTCTTC.

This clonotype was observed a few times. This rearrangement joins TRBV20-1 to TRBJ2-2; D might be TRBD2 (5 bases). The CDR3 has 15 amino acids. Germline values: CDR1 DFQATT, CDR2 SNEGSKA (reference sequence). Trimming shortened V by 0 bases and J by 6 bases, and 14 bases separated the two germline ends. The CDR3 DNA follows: TGCAGTGCTAGAGATACCTCGGGGAGAGCCGGGGAGCTGTTTTTT. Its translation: CSARDTSGRAGELFF.

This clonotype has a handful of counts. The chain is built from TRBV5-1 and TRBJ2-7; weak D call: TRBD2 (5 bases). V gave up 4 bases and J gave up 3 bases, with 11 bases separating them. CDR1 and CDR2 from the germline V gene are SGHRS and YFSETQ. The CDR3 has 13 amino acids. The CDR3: CASSQGRDYEQYF. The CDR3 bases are TGCGCCAGCAGCCAAGGACGGGACTACGAGCAGTACTTC.

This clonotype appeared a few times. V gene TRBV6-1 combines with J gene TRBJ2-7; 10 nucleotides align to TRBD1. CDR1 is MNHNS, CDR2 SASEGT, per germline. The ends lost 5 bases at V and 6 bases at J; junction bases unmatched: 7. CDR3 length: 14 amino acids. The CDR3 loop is CASSRAGQGIEQYF. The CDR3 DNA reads TGTGCCAGCAGTCGGGCGGGACAGGGGATCGAGCAGTACTTC.

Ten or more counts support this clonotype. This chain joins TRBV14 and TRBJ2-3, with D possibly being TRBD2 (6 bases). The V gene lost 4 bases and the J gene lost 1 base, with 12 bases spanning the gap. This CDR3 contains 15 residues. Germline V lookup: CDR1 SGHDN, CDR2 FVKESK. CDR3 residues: CASSRLVFGTDTQYF. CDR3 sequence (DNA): TGTGCCAGCAGCCGACTAGTCTTCGGCACAGATACGCAGTATTTT. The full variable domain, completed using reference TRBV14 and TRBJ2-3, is EAGVTQFPSHSVIEKGQTVTLRCDPISGHDNLYWYRRVMGKEIKFLLHFVKESKQDESGMPNNRFLAERTGGTYSTLKVQPAELEDSGVYFCASSRLVFGTDTQYFGPGTRLTVL.

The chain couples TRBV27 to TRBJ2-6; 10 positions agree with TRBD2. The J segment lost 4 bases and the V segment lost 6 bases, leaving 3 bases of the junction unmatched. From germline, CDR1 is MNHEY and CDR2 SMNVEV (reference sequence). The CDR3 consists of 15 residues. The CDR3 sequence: CASRLAGNGANVLTF. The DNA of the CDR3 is TGTGCCAGCAGACTAGCGGGGAACGGGGCCAACGTCCTGACTTTC.

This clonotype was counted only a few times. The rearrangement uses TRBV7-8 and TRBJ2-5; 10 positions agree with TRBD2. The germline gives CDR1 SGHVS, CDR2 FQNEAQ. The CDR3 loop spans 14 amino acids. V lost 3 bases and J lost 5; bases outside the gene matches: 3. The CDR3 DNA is TGTGCCAGCAGCTTCCTAGCGGGAGCGGAGACCCAGTACTTC. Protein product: CASSFLAGAETQYF. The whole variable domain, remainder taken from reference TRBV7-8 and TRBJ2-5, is GAGVSQSPRYKVAKRGQDVALRCDPISGHVSLFWYQQALGQGPEFLTYFQNEAQLDKSGLPSDRFFAERPEGSVSTLKIQRTQQEDSAVYLCASSFLAGAETQYFGPGTRLLVL.

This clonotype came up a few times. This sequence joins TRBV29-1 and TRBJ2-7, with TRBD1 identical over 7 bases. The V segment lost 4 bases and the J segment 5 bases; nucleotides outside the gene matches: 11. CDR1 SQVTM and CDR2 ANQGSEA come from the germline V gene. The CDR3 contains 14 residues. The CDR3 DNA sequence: TGCAGCGTTGTCCCGACAGGGAGCGTCGACGAGCAGTACTTC. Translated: CSVVPTGSVDEQYF.

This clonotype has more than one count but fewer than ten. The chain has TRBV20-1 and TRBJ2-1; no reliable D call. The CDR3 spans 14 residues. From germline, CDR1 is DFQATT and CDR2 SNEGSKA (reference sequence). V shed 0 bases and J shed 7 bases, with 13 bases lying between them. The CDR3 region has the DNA TGCAGTGCTAGAGATCTAAGCACGTGGAATGAGCAGTTCTTC. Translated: CSARDLSTWNEQFF.

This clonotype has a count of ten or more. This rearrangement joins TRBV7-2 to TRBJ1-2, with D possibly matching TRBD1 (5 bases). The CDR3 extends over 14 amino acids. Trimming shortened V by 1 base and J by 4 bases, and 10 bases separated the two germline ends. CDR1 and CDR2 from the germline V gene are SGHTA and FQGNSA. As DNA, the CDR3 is TGTGCCAGCAGCTTAGTTAGGACACTCTATGGCTACACCTTC. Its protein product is CASSLVRTLYGYTF.